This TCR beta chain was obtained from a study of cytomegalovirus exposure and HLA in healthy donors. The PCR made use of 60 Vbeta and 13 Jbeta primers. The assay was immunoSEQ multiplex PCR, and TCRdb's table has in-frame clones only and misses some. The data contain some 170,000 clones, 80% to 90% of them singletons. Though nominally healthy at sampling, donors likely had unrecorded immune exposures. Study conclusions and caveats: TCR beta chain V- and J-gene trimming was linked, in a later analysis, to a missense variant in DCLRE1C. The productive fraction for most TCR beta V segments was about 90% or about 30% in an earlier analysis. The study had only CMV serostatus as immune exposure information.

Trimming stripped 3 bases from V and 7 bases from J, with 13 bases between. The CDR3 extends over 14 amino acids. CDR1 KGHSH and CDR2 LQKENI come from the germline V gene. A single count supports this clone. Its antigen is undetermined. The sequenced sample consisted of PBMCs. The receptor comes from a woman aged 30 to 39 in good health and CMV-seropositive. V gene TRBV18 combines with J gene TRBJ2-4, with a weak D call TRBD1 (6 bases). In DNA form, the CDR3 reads TGTGCCAGCTCACCCACAGGGACGGCGAACATTCAGTACTTC. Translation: CASSPTGTANIQYF.